This passage covers 14 T cell receptor beta chains from one sample sequenced in a study of CD8+ T cells in alopecia areata. In each case, RNA was isolated and then reverse transcribed into cDNA as the sequencing template. Some clones are missing from TCRdb's copy, which holds only in-frame ones; the method was immunoSEQ multiplex PCR. Of 110,000 or so clones in the sample, 58% are singletons; the top ten hold under 35%. Treatment indicated: oral pan-JAK inhibitor, 5-10 mg twice daily. The material was CD8+ T cells sorted from blood, obtained at week 4, from a patient treated with tofacitinib. These receptors were taken from a human donor with alopecia areata.

The chain is built from TRBV7-9 and TRBJ2-1; 12 bases map to TRBD2. In germline, CDR1 is SEHNR, CDR2 FQNEAQ (reference sequence). CDR3 length equals 16 residues. The trim removed 4 bases at V and 2 bases at J, leaving 3 bases unmatched. The CDR3 region has the DNA TGTGCCAGCAGCTACCGGACTAGCGGGACCTACAATGAGCAGTTCTTC. It encodes CASSYRTSGTYNEQFF.

The rearrangement joins TRBV7-9 to TRBJ1-1, with 7 bases identical to TRBD1. The V gene's germline CDR1 is SEHNR and CDR2 FQNEAQ (reference sequence). This CDR3 is 15 amino acids long. Unmatched junction bases numbered 8, after V lost 4 bases and J lost 3 bases. The CDR3 spells CASSSRDRADTEAFF. DNA for the CDR3: TGTGCCAGCAGCTCCCGAGACAGGGCGGACACTGAAGCTTTCTTT.

There are a few counts of this clone. This chain uses TRBV29-1 with TRBJ1-5; D is unclear. Trimming stripped 6 bases from V and 1 base from J, with 10 bases between. The CDR3 extends over 13 amino acids. CDR1 SQVTM and CDR2 ANQGSEA come from the germline V gene. The CDR3 spells CSVGAQSNQPQHF. CDR3 DNA sequence: TGCAGCGTAGGTGCCCAGAGCAATCAGCCCCAGCATTTT.

V is TRBV29-1 and J is TRBJ2-2; possibly TRBD2 for D (5 bases). Germline lookup yields CDR1 SQVTM and CDR2 ANQGSEA. The CDR3 runs to 13 residues. Trimming cost V 5 bases and J 0 bases, with 7 bases left between them. The CDR3 bases are TGCAGCGTTCCGGGGACGAACACCGGGGAGCTGTTTTTT. It translates to CSVPGTNTGELFF.

The rearrangement joins TRBV15 to TRBJ1-2; the D is unclear. CDR3 size: 18 residues. V lost 1 base, J lost 4 bases, and 22 bases lay in between. CDR1 and CDR2 from the germline V gene are LNHNV and YYDKDF (reference sequence). The CDR3 DNA follows: TGTGCCACCAGCAGAGCCCCACCGGGATCCGAGGGTCGCTATGGCTACACCTTC. Translated: CATSRAPPGSEGRYGYTF.

The genes are TRBV30 and TRBJ2-2; 8 bases map to TRBD1. This CDR3 spans 15 amino acids. Looked up from germline, CDR1 is GTSNPN and CDR2 is SVGIG (reference sequence). V shed 4 bases and J 2 bases; nucleotides not matched to a gene: 6. DNA for the CDR3: TGTGCCTGGATACAGGGGGAGGTTAACACCGGGGAGCTGTTTTTT. This codes for CAWIQGEVNTGELFF.

A few counts support this clone. The V gene is TRBV14, the J gene TRBJ2-7, with 7 bases matching TRBD1. The CDR3 contains 13 residues. Germline V lookup: CDR1 SGHDN, CDR2 FVKESK. V shed 4 bases, J shed 3 bases, and the junction held 3 bases outside the gene matches. CDR3 protein: CASSPTGIYEQYF. CDR3 in DNA: TGTGCCAGCAGCCCGACAGGGATCTACGAGCAGTACTTC. Based on the CDR3 plus reference TRBV14 and TRBJ2-7, the full variable domain is EAGVTQFPSHSVIEKGQTVTLRCDPISGHDNLYWYRRVMGKEIKFLLHFVKESKQDESGMPNNRFLAERTGGTYSTLKVQPAELEDSGVYFCASSPTGIYEQYFGPGTRLTVT.

The gene calls are TRBV6-5 and TRBJ1-1, with D unclear. The germline V and J ends were trimmed by 2 bases and 2 bases, with 6 bases remaining between them. Per germline, CDR1 MNHEY and CDR2 SVGAGI. This CDR3 comprises 13 residues. The CDR3 loop reads CASSYRVNTEAFF. The CDR3 DNA reads as TGTGCCAGCAGTTACCGAGTTAACACTGAAGCTTTCTTT.

This clone was counted only a few times. This chain links TRBV2 with TRBJ2-7; no reliable D call. Trimming removed 3 bases at V and 2 bases at J, with 11 bases between. This CDR3 is built from 14 residues. CDR1 SNHLY and CDR2 FYNNEI come from the germline V gene. Here the CDR3 reads CASSDRRRPYEQYF. The CDR3 nucleotides are TGTGCCAGCAGTGATCGGCGTCGGCCCTACGAGCAGTACTTC.

This clone occurred a few times. The chain couples TRBV7-9 to TRBJ1-1; unclear D gene. CDR3 length: 13 amino acids. Trimming took off 5 bases at V and 6 bases at J, with 13 bases between the two ends. Germline assignment: CDR1 SEHNR and CDR2 FQNEAQ (reference sequence). Here the CDR3 reads CASSPPGGSEAFF. CDR3 DNA: TGTGCCAGCAGCCCTCCGGGAGGGTCTGAAGCTTTCTTT.

For this clone: At one boundary the junction diverges from the germline segment, which might be a read error. The chain couples TRBV5-4 to TRBJ2-3; a possible D gene is TRBD2 (7 bases). Germline V gene lookup returns CDR1 SGHNT and CDR2 YYREEE (reference sequence). The CDR3 spans 17 residues. CDR3 sequence: CASSQAKGGGPTDTQYF. For the CDR3, the DNA is TGCGCCAGCAGCCAGGCCAAGGGGGGGGGACCCACAGATACGCAGTATTTT.

This clone was seen only a few times. The chain's CDR3 is CASSQTKGPLAGYTF. CDR3 DNA: TGCGCCAGCAGCCAAACCAAAGGGCCCTTGGCTGGCTACACCTTC. This chain links TRBV4-1 with TRBJ1-2, with unresolved D. CDR1 and CDR2 (germline): MGHRA, YSYEKL. CDR3 length: 15 residues. With 2 bases removed from V and 7 bases from J, the gap between germline ends came to 17 bases.

The J gene is TRBJ2-2, the V gene TRBV29-1, with unresolved D. Germline lookup yields CDR1 SQVTM and CDR2 ANQGSEA. Trimming removed 5 bases at V and 1 base at J, with 8 bases between. The CDR3 sequence is 13 residues long. The chain's CDR3 is CSVPRMNTGELFF. The CDR3 DNA reads as TGCAGCGTTCCCAGGATGAACACCGGGGAGCTGTTTTTT.

This clone was observed a few times. The chain employs TRBV27 and TRBJ1-2, with 7 positions matching TRBD1. Looked up from germline, CDR1 is MNHEY and CDR2 is SMNVEV (reference sequence). The CDR3 runs to 19 residues. Trimming took 6 bases from V and 0 from J; bases not matched to a gene: 19. The CDR3 DNA is TGTGCCAGCAGCCTTCTTATGGGGTCAACAGGGGAAGCTAACTATGGCTACACCTTC. Residues: CASSLLMGSTGEANYGYTF.